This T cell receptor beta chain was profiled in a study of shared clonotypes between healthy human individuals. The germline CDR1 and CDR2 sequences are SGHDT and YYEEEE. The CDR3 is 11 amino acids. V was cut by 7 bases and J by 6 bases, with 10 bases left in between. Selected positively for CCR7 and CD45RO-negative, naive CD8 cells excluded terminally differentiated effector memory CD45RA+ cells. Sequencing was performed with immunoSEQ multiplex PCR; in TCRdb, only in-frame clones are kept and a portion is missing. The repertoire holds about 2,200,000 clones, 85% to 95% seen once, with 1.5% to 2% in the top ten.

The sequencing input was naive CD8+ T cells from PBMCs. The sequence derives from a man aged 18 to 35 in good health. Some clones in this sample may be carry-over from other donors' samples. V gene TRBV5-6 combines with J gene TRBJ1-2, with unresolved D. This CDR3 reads CASGYGNGYTF. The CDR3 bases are TGTGCCAGCGGGTACGGTAATGGCTACACCTTC.